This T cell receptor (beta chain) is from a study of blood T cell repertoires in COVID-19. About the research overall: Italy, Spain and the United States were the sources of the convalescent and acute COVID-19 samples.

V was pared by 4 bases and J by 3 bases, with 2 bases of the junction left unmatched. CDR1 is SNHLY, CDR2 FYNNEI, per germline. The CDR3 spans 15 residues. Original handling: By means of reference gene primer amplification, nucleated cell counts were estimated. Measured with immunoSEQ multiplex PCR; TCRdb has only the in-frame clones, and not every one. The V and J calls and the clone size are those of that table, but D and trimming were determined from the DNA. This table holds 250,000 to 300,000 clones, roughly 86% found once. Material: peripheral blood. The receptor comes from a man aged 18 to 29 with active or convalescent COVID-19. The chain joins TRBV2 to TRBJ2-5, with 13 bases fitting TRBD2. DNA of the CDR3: TGTGCCAGCAGTGGACTAGCGGGGGGTAAAGAGACCCAGTACTTC. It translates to CASSGLAGGKETQYF. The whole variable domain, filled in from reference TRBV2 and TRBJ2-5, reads EPEVTQTPSHQVTQMGQEVILRCVPISNHLYFYWYRQILGQKVEFLVSFYNNEISEKSEIFDDQFSVERPDGSNFTLKIRSTKLEDSAMYFCASSGLAGGKETQYFGPGTRLLVL.